This T cell receptor (beta chain) was observed in a study of blood T cell repertoires in COVID-19. The junction had 5 bases not matched to a gene; V was cut back by 0 bases and J by 5 bases. Per germline, CDR1 SGHTA and CDR2 FQGTGA. There are 16 residues in the CDR3. Assay: immunoSEQ multiplex PCR; the TCRdb copy retains only in-frame clones and omits some. The sample contains about 170,000 clones, approximately 86% of which appear only once. This sequence originates from a man aged 55 to 69 with COVID-19, enrolled during active disease. The rearrangement joins TRBV7-3 to TRBJ2-1, with TRBD2 identical over 9 bases. Input material: peripheral blood. CDR3: CASSLTPAGGNNEQFF. The CDR3 DNA sequence: TGTGCCAGCAGCTTAACCCCAGCGGGAGGTAACAATGAGCAGTTCTTC.